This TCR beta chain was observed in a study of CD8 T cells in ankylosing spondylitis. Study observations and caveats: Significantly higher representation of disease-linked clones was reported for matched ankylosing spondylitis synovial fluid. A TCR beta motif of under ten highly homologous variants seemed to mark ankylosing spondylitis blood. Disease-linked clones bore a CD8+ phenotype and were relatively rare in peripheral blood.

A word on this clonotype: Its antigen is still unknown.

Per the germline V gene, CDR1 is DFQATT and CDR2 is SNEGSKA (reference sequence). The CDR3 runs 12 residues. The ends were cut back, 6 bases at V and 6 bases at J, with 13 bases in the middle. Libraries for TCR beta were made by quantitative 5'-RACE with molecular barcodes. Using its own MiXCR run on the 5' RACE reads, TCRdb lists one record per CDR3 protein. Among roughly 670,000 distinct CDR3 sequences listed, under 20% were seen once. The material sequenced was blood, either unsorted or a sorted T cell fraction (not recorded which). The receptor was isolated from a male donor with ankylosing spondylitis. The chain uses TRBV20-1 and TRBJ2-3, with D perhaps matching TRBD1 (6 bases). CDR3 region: CSAITGSDTQYF. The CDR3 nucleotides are TGCAGTGCAATTACAGGGAGTGATACGCAGTATTTT.